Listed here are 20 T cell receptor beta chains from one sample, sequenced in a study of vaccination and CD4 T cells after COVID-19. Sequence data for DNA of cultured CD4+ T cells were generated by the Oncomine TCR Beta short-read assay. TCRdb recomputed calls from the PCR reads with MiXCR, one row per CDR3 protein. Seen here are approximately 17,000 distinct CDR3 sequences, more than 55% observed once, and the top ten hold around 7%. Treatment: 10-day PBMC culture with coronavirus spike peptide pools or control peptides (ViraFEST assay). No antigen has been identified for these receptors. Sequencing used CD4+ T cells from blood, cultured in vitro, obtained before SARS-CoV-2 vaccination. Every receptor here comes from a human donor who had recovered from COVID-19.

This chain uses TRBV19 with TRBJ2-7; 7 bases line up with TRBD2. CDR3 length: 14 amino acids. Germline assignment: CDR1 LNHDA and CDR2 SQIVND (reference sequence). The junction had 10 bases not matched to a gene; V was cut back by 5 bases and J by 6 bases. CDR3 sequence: CASSDWRLAPEQYF. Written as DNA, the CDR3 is TGTGCCAGTAGTGATTGGCGACTAGCACCCGAGCAGTACTTC.

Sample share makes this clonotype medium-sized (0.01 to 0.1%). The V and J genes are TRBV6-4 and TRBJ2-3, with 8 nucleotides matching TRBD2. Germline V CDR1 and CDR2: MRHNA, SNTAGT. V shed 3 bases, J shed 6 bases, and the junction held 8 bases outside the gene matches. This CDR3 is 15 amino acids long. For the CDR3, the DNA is TGTGCCAGCAGTGAGGGGCGGGAGGTGACGGATACGCAGTATTTT. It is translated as CASSEGREVTDTQYF.

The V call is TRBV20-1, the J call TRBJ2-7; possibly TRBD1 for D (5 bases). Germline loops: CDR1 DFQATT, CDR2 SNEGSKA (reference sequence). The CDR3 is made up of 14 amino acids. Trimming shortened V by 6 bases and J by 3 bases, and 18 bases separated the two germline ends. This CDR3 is CSAKGTGALYEQYF. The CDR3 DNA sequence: TGCAGTGCCAAAGGCACAGGAGCCCTCTACGAGCAGTACTTC.

CDR3 residues: CAIRDDRGSGYTF. The CDR3 nucleotides read TGTGCCATCAGGGACGACAGGGGAAGCGGCTACACCTTC. V gene TRBV10-3 combines with J gene TRBJ1-2; TRBD1 aligns across 8 bases. Per the germline V gene, CDR1 is ENHRY and CDR2 is SYGVKD. This CDR3 spans 13 amino acids. Unmatched junction bases numbered 8, after V lost 6 bases and J lost 8 bases.

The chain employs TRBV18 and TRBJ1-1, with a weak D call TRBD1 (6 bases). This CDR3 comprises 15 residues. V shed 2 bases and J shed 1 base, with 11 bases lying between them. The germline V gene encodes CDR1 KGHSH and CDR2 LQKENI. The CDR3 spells CASSPSTGQNTEAFF. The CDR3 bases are TGTGCCAGCTCACCATCGACGGGACAGAACACTGAAGCTTTCTTT.

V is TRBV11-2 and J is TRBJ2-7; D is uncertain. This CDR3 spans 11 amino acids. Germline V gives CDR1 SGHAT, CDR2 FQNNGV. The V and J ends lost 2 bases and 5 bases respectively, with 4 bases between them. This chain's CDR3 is CASSLLNEQYF. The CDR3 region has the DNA TGTGCCAGCAGCTTATTGAACGAGCAGTACTTC.

CDR3 amino acids: CASSRYPTGRNEQFF. CDR3 DNA sequence: TGTGCCAGCAGCCGATACCCGACAGGGAGGAATGAGCAGTTCTTC. The chain employs TRBV7-9 and TRBJ2-1; tentatively, D is TRBD1 (7 bases). The CDR3 loop spans 15 amino acids. Germline assignment: CDR1 SEHNR and CDR2 FQNEAQ (reference sequence). V gave up 5 bases and J gave up 7 bases, with 18 bases separating them. Full variable domain (outside the CDR3, taken from reference TRBV7-9 and TRBJ2-1): DTGVSQNPRHKITKRGQNVTFRCDPISEHNRLYWYRQTLGQGPEFLTYFQNEAQLEKSRLLSDRFSAERPKGSFSTLEIQRTEQGDSAMYLCASSRYPTGRNEQFFGPGTRLTVL.

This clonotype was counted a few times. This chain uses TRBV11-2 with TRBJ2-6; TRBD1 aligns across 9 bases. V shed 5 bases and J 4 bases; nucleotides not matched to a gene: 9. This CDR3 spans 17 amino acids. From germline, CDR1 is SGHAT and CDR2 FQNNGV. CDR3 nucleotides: TGTGCCAGCAGCCCAGGGACAGGGAGACCCGGGGCCAACGTCCTGACTTTC. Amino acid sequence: CASSPGTGRPGANVLTF.

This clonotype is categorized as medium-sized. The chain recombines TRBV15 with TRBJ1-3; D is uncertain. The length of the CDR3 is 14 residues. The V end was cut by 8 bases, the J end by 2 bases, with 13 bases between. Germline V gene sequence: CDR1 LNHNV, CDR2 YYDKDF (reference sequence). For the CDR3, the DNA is TGTGCCACCGGCGAGAGTTTCGCTGGAAACACCATATATTTT. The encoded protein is CATGESFAGNTIYF.

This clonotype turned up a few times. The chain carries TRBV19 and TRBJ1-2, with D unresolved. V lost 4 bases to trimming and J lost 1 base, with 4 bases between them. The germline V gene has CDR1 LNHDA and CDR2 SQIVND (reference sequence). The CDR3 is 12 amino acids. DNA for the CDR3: TGTGCCAGTAGTACCAATAACTATGGCTACACCTTC. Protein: CASSTNNYGYTF.

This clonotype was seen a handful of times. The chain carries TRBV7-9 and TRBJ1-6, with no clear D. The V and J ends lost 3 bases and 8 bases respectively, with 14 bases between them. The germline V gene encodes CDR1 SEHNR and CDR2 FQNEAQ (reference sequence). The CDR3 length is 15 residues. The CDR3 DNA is TGTGCCAGCAGCTTGGCCCGGGTGAGGGATTCACCCCTCCACTTT. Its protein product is CASSLARVRDSPLHF.

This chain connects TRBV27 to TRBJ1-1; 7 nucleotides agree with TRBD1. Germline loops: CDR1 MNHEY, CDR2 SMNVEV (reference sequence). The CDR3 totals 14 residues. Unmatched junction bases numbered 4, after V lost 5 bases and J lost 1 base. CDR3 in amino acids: CASSVHRGNTEAFF. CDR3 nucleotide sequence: TGTGCCAGCAGTGTGCACAGGGGGAACACTGAAGCTTTCTTT.

CDR3 sequence: CASSVGTGGYEQYF. For the CDR3, the DNA is TGTGCCAGCAGTGTAGGGACAGGGGGGTACGAGCAGTACTTC. This chain links TRBV2 with TRBJ2-7; 11 positions agree with TRBD1. CDR3 length: 14 residues. CDR1 is SNHLY and CDR2 is FYNNEI in the germline V gene. The J segment lost 4 bases and the V segment lost 4 bases, leaving 3 bases of the junction unmatched.

DNA of the CDR3: TGTGCCAGCTCGCTATACCTTGGTTCACCCCTCCACTTT. Protein product: CASSLYLGSPLHF. The chain joins TRBV12-3 or TRBV12-4 to TRBJ1-6; D is unclear. This CDR3 has 13 amino acids. V dropped 8 bases and J dropped 9 bases, with 14 bases sitting between them.

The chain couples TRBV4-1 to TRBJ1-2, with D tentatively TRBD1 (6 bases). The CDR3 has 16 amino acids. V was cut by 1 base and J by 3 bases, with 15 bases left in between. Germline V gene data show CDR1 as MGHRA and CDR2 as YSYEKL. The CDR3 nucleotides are TGCGCCAGCAGCCAAGTCAGGGGAAACGACTACTATGGCTACACCTTC. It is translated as CASSQVRGNDYYGYTF.

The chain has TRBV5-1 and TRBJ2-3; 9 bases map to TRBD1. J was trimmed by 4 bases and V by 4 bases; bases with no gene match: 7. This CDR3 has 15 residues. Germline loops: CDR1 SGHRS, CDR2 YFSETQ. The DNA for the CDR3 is TGCGCCAGCAGCCGGAGGACAGGGGTTCCAGATACGCAGTATTTT. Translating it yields CASSRRTGVPDTQYF.

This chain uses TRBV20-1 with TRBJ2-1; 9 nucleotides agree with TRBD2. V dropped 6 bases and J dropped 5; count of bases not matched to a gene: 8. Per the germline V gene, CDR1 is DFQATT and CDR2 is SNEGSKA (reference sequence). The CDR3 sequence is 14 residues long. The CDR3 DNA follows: TGCAGTGCCAGCGGCGGGAGGGGAAACAATGAGCAGTTCTTC. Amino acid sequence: CSASGGRGNNEQFF.

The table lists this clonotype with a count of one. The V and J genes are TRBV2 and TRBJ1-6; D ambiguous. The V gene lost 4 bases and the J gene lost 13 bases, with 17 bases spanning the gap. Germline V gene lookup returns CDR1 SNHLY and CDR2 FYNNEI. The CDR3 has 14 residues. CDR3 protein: CASSGGLTTFPLHF. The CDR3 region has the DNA TGTGCCAGCAGTGGAGGACTCACCACGTTTCCCCTCCACTTT.

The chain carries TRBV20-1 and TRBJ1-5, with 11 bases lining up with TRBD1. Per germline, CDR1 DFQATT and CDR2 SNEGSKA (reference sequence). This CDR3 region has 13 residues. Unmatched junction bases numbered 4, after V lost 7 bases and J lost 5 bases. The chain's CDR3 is CSVPGQGDQPQHF. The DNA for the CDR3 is TGCAGTGTTCCGGGACAGGGGGATCAGCCCCAGCATTTT.

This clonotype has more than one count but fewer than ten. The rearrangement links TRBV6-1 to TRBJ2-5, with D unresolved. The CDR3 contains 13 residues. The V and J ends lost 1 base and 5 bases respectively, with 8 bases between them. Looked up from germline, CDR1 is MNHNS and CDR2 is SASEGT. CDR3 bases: TGTGCCAGCAGTGAAGGCTTCCAGGAGACCCAGTACTTC. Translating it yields CASSEGFQETQYF.